Listed below are T cell receptor beta chains from one sample, sequenced in a study of cytomegalovirus exposure and HLA in healthy donors. TCRdb's table, derived via immunoSEQ multiplex PCR, lists solely in-frame clones and lacks some. The sample has about 200,000 clones, about 88% seen once. Sequencing was performed on PBMCs. These receptor sequences come from a woman in her twenties or thirties in good health and CMV-seronegative. Each CDR3 is given with its conserved first and last residue. A D gene is named only where the DNA matches it firmly. Some rows have no size entry. The others give once, few or many, or a class for an expanded clone.

d_call: TRBD1; j_call: TRBJ1-3; clone_size: few; v_call: TRBV29-1; cdr3_aa: CSAMTGSNSGNTIYF; cdr3_nt: TGCAGCGCTATGACAGGGTCAAACTCTGGAAACACCATATATTTT
d_call: TRBD2; j_call: TRBJ2-3; clone_size: once; v_call: TRBV27; cdr3_aa: CASAKPRGSTDTQYF; cdr3_nt: TGTGCCAGCGCTAAGCCGCGGGGGAGCACAGATACGCAGTATTTT
d_call: TRBD1; j_call: TRBJ1-4; clone_size: .; v_call: TRBV6-4; cdr3_aa: CASMRGQGAEKLFF; cdr3_nt: TGTGCCAGCATGAGGGGACAGGGGGCTGAAAAACTGTTTTTT
d_call: .; j_call: TRBJ1-1; clone_size: .; v_call: TRBV6-6; cdr3_aa: CASRTVMNTEAFF; cdr3_nt: TGTGCCAGCAGGACAGTCATGAACACTGAAGCTTTCTTT
d_call: .; j_call: TRBJ2-7; clone_size: .; v_call: TRBV6-1; cdr3_aa: CASSSQGSDDYEQYF; cdr3_nt: TGTGCCAGCAGTTCACAGGGTTCGGATGACTACGAGCAGTACTTC
d_call: TRBD2; j_call: TRBJ2-7; clone_size: .; v_call: TRBV4-1; cdr3_aa: CASSQTSGRGYEQYF; cdr3_nt: TGCGCCAGCAGCCAGACTAGCGGGAGAGGGTATGAGCAGTACTTC
d_call: TRBD2; j_call: TRBJ2-1; clone_size: .; v_call: TRBV5-1; cdr3_aa: CASKRGTSETYNEQFF; cdr3_nt: TGCGCCAGCAAACGCGGGACTAGCGAGACCTACAATGAGCAGTTCTTC
d_call: .; j_call: TRBJ2-2; clone_size: .; v_call: TRBV2; cdr3_aa: CASSEVSGRRSGELFF; cdr3_nt: TGTGCCAGCAGCGAGGTGTCCGGGAGACGTTCGGGGGAGCTGTTTTTT
d_call: .; j_call: TRBJ2-3; clone_size: .; v_call: TRBV25-1; cdr3_aa: CASTQTGRTDTQYF; cdr3_nt: TGTGCCAGCACCCAGACAGGTCGCACAGATACGCAGTATTTT
d_call: TRBD2; j_call: TRBJ2-1; clone_size: once; v_call: TRBV7-9; cdr3_aa: CASSWTSGRAYNEQFF; cdr3_nt: TGTGCCAGCAGCTGGACTAGCGGGAGGGCCTACAATGAGCAGTTCTTC
d_call: .; j_call: TRBJ1-2; clone_size: .; v_call: TRBV6-5; cdr3_aa: CASSRGGDYGYTF; cdr3_nt: TGTGCCAGCTCAAGAGGAGGGGACTATGGCTACACCTTC
d_call: .; j_call: TRBJ2-5; clone_size: .; v_call: TRBV11-2; cdr3_aa: CASSLGVAPQETQYF; cdr3_nt: TGTGCCAGCAGCTTAGGTGTAGCGCCCCAAGAGACCCAGTACTTC
d_call: .; j_call: TRBJ2-2; clone_size: few; v_call: TRBV7-2; cdr3_aa: CASSLDTRDTGELFF; cdr3_nt: TGTGCCAGCAGCTTAGATACCCGGGACACCGGGGAGCTGTTTTTT
d_call: .; j_call: TRBJ2-6; clone_size: .; v_call: TRBV5-4; cdr3_aa: CASSLQDSGANVLTF; cdr3_nt: TGTGCCAGCAGCTTACAGGACTCTGGGGCCAACGTCCTGACTTTC
d_call: TRBD1; j_call: TRBJ1-1; clone_size: .; v_call: TRBV6-5; cdr3_aa: CASSWRQGAGTEAFF; cdr3_nt: TGTGCCAGCAGTTGGCGACAGGGGGCTGGCACTGAAGCTTTCTTT
d_call: .; j_call: TRBJ2-1; clone_size: .; v_call: TRBV13; cdr3_aa: CASSLEIRDTESYNEQFF; cdr3_nt: TGTGCCAGCAGCTTAGAAATCCGGGACACCGAAAGCTACAATGAGCAGTTCTTC
d_call: TRBD1; j_call: TRBJ1-1; clone_size: .; v_call: TRBV7-9; cdr3_aa: CASSPQTGKVTEAFF; cdr3_nt: TGTGCCAGCAGCCCGCAGACAGGGAAGGTCACTGAAGCTTTCTTT
d_call: .; j_call: TRBJ2-7; clone_size: once; v_call: TRBV28; cdr3_aa: CASNRRVGYEQYF; cdr3_nt: TGTGCCAGCAATCGCAGGGTGGGCTACGAGCAGTACTTC
d_call: TRBD1; j_call: TRBJ2-7; clone_size: .; v_call: TRBV2; cdr3_aa: CASSRDRNSYEQYF; cdr3_nt: TGTGCCAGCAGCCGGGACAGAAACTCCTACGAGCAGTACTTC
d_call: .; j_call: TRBJ1-1; clone_size: .; v_call: TRBV7-8; cdr3_aa: CASSTGHITEAFF; cdr3_nt: TGTGCCAGCAGCACCGGACATATCACTGAAGCTTTCTTT
d_call: TRBD2; j_call: TRBJ2-1; clone_size: .; v_call: TRBV10-3; cdr3_aa: CAISGLAGGREQFF; cdr3_nt: TGTGCCATCAGTGGGCTAGCGGGAGGCAGGGAGCAGTTCTTC
d_call: TRBD1; j_call: TRBJ2-1; clone_size: .; v_call: TRBV7-8; cdr3_aa: CASGQAYNEQFF; cdr3_nt: TGTGCCAGCGGACAGGCTTACAATGAGCAGTTCTTC
d_call: TRBD1; j_call: TRBJ2-7; clone_size: .; v_call: TRBV28; cdr3_aa: CASSLDREIYEQYF; cdr3_nt: TGTGCCAGCAGTTTGGACAGGGAGATCTACGAGCAGTACTTC
d_call: TRBD2; j_call: TRBJ2-1; clone_size: .; v_call: TRBV4-1; cdr3_aa: CASSPLAGAPNEQFF; cdr3_nt: TGCGCCAGCAGCCCACTAGCGGGGGCGCCCAATGAGCAGTTCTTC
d_call: TRBD1; j_call: TRBJ2-7; clone_size: .; v_call: TRBV28; cdr3_aa: CASRKPGQSYEQYF; cdr3_nt: TGTGCCAGCAGGAAACCGGGACAGTCCTACGAGCAGTACTTC
d_call: TRBD2; j_call: TRBJ2-7; clone_size: .; v_call: TRBV19; cdr3_aa: CASSRGGLSPGNEQYF; cdr3_nt: TGTGCCAGTAGCCGGGGGGGTTTGAGCCCAGGCAACGAGCAGTACTTC
d_call: .; j_call: TRBJ2-3; clone_size: .; v_call: TRBV7-6; cdr3_aa: CASSLAATSSSDTQYF; cdr3_nt: TGTGCCAGCAGCTTAGCGGCGACTAGTTCTTCAGATACGCAGTATTTT
d_call: TRBD1; j_call: TRBJ1-5; clone_size: .; v_call: TRBV5-4; cdr3_aa: CASSQDRDNNQPQHF; cdr3_nt: TGTGCCAGCAGCCAGGACAGGGATAACAATCAGCCCCAGCATTTT
d_call: .; j_call: TRBJ2-3; clone_size: once; v_call: TRBV10-3; cdr3_aa: CAIRLGQGDTQYF; cdr3_nt: TGTGCCATCAGGTTGGGCCAAGGAGATACGCAGTATTTT